This paragraph covers one TCR beta chain sequence. This entry comes from a study of blood T cell repertoires in COVID-19. Data came from immunoSEQ multiplex PCR; TCRdb stores just in-frame clones and leaves some out. Altogether 250,000 to 300,000 clones are present, around 84% being singletons, with the ten largest covering approximately 4.3%. Sequenced: PBMCs or T cells enriched from blood (not recorded which). This TCR was sampled from a man aged 25-45 years with acute COVID-19.

The CDR3 here is CASSLDGGQSNSPLHF. DNA for the CDR3: TGTGCCAGCAGCTTAGATGGGGGACAGAGCAATTCACCCCTCCACTTT. The chain carries TRBV7-9 and TRBJ1-6; TRBD1 aligns across 7 bases. The CDR3 consists of 16 residues. Trimming removed 1 base from V and 7 bases from J; junction bases left unmatched: 7. Germline V CDR1 and CDR2: SEHNR, FQNEAQ (reference sequence). Filled out from reference TRBV7-9 and TRBJ1-6, the complete variable domain reads DTGVSQNPRHKITKRGQNVTFRCDPISEHNRLYWYRQTLGQGPEFLTYFQNEAQLEKSRLLSDRFSAERPKGSFSTLEIQRTEQGDSAMYLCASSLDGGQSNSPLHFGNGTRLTVT.